This TCR beta chain appears in the sequencing data of a study of cytomegalovirus exposure and HLA in healthy donors. Sequencing was performed with immunoSEQ multiplex PCR; in TCRdb, only in-frame clones are kept and a portion is missing. The sample consists of approximately 56,000 clones, around 90% of them appearing once. The sequence was collected from a young man in good health and CMV-seronegative. Input material: PBMCs.

Written as DNA, the CDR3 is TGTGCCAGCAGCTTTGAGAGGTACCAAGAGACCCAGTACTTC. This translates into CASSFERYQETQYF. V usage is TRBV7-2 and J usage is TRBJ2-5; the D is unclear. CDR1 is SGHTA and CDR2 is FQGNSA in the germline V gene. This CDR3 spans 14 amino acids. The V end lost 3 bases, the J end lost 0 bases, and 8 bases lay between the germline ends.